This record covers a single T cell receptor (beta chain). The PCR contained 60 Vbeta and 13 Jbeta primers. TCRdb's table, derived via immunoSEQ multiplex PCR, lists solely in-frame clones and lacks some. The sample holds over 150,000 clones; 77% are singletons and the top ten take approximately 1.5%. The sample belongs to a study of cytomegalovirus exposure and HLA in healthy donors. The material sequenced was PBMCs. The receptor was derived from a woman under 40 in good health and CMV-seropositive.

In DNA, the CDR3 is TGTGCCAGTAGTATCCATGTGGCAGGAACCTCCTCTGGAAACACCATATATTTT. Translation gives CASSIHVAGTSSGNTIYF. The chain combines TRBV19 with TRBJ1-3; D uncertain. The ends were cut back, 3 bases at V and 0 bases at J, with 18 bases in the middle. Germline V lookup: CDR1 LNHDA, CDR2 SQIVND (reference sequence). This CDR3 comprises 18 residues. Looking up the rest from reference TRBV19 and TRBJ1-3 gives the full variable domain: DGGITQSPKYLFRKEGQNVTLSCEQNLNHDAMYWYRQDPGQGLRLIYYSQIVNDFQKGDIAEGYSVSREKKESFPLTVTSAQKNPTAFYLCASSIHVAGTSSGNTIYFGEGSWLTVV.